This is a list of T cell receptor beta chains from one sample in a study of blood T cells in healthy people across ages. MiXCR, applied by TCRdb to the 5' RACE reads, yields one record per CDR3 protein. The data contain about 760,000 distinct CDR3 sequences, around 25% of them seen just once; the ten biggest clones take up 9.4%. This sample was shared with a second study, whose subject was T cells of mothers and their children.

The sequenced material came from blood. The receptors come from a boy younger than 18 in good health. CDR3s include the opening cysteine and the closing phenylalanine or tryptophan. The order of the fields is V gene, D gene, clone size, J gene, CDR3 DNA, CDR3 protein. The D gene is left open where the match is weak. Only some rows state a clone size, as once, few, many or a class for expanded clones.

V gene: TRBV27
D gene: -
clone size: -
J gene: TRBJ2-3
CDR3 DNA: TGTGCCAGCAGGAACAGGTTCACAGATACGCAGTATTTT
CDR3 protein: CASRNRFTDTQYF

V gene: TRBV10-3
D gene: -
clone size: -
J gene: TRBJ2-7
CDR3 DNA: TGTGCCATCAGTTCCGGGACCCGAATCTACGAGCAGTACTTC
CDR3 protein: CAISSGTRIYEQYF

V gene: TRBV13
D gene: TRBD1
clone size: -
J gene: TRBJ1-5
CDR3 DNA: TGTGCCAGCAGCGAGACCGGGACAGGGGGCTCTCAGCCCCAGCATTTT
CDR3 protein: CASSETGTGGSQPQHF

V gene: TRBV10-3
D gene: -
clone size: few
J gene: TRBJ1-1
CDR3 DNA: TGTGCCATCAGTGACCTTCTACAGGGCACGGGGGCTTTCTTT
CDR3 protein: CAISDLLQGTGAFF

V gene: TRBV29-1
D gene: -
clone size: many
J gene: TRBJ2-7
CDR3 DNA: TGCAGCGTTGAAGAGACCCGATCCTCCTACGAGCAGTACTTC
CDR3 protein: CSVEETRSSYEQYF

V gene: TRBV11-2
D gene: -
clone size: -
J gene: TRBJ1-6
CDR3 DNA: TGTGCCAGCAGCTTATTACCGGGACGATTAAATTCACCCCTCCACTTT
CDR3 protein: CASSLLPGRLNSPLHF

V gene: TRBV3-1
D gene: -
clone size: -
J gene: TRBJ2-7
CDR3 DNA: TGTGCCAGCAGCCCCTGGGGGGGGCTGGTGTCTGGCGAGCAGTACTTC
CDR3 protein: CASSPWGGLVSGEQYF

V gene: TRBV20-1
D gene: TRBD1
clone size: few
J gene: TRBJ2-1
CDR3 DNA: TGCAGTGGAAAAGTGACAGGGTATTTGGATGAGCAGTTCTTC
CDR3 protein: CSGKVTGYLDEQFF

V gene: TRBV29-1
D gene: TRBD1
clone size: few
J gene: TRBJ2-2
CDR3 DNA: TGCAGCGTTGACGGGGACAGGAACACCGGGGAGCTGTTTTTT
CDR3 protein: CSVDGDRNTGELFF

V gene: TRBV10-3
D gene: -
clone size: few
J gene: TRBJ2-7
CDR3 DNA: TGTGCCATCGGTGATCCGACAGATGAGGGGGAGCAGTACTTC
CDR3 protein: CAIGDPTDEGEQYF

V gene: TRBV27
D gene: -
clone size: -
J gene: TRBJ2-1
CDR3 DNA: TGTGCCAGCAGTTCCTCCCCAAATGAGCAGTTCTTC
CDR3 protein: CASSSSPNEQFF

V gene: TRBV28
D gene: -
clone size: -
J gene: TRBJ2-1
CDR3 DNA: TGTGCCAGCAGTTCCCCGATAGCGGTTATCTACAATGAGCAGTTCTTC
CDR3 protein: CASSSPIAVIYNEQFF

V gene: TRBV27
D gene: -
clone size: -
J gene: TRBJ2-7
CDR3 DNA: TGTGCCAGCAGTTCTCCGGGAGTAGTTAGTGTTTACGAGCAGTACTTC
CDR3 protein: CASSSPGVVSVYEQYF

V gene: TRBV7-2
D gene: -
clone size: few
J gene: TRBJ2-1
CDR3 DNA: TGTGCCAGCAGCTTAGAGGGGGGAGATGAGCAGTTCTTC
CDR3 protein: CASSLEGGDEQFF

V gene: TRBV24-1
D gene: -
clone size: few
J gene: TRBJ2-4
CDR3 DNA: TGTGCCACCAGTGATCTTTGGACGACAGGGGAGGGCAAAAACAGACTTGGGCACATTCAGTACTTC
CDR3 protein: CATSDLWTTGEGKNRLGHIQYF

V gene: TRBV28
D gene: TRBD2
clone size: few
J gene: TRBJ2-5
CDR3 DNA: TGTGCCAGCAGTTTTATGACTAGCGGTTTTCTCCCCCCGGCCCAGTACTTC
CDR3 protein: CASSFMTSGFLPPAQYF

V gene: TRBV7-2
D gene: TRBD2
clone size: -
J gene: TRBJ2-7
CDR3 DNA: TGTGCCAGCAGTCGACTAGCGGGTGAAGTCTCCTACGAGCAGTACTTC
CDR3 protein: CASSRLAGEVSYEQYF

V gene: TRBV11-1
D gene: TRBD2
clone size: few
J gene: TRBJ2-7
CDR3 DNA: TGTGCCAGCAGCTGGACTAGCGGGAACTACGAGCAGTACTTC
CDR3 protein: CASSWTSGNYEQYF

V gene: TRBV5-6
D gene: -
clone size: -
J gene: TRBJ2-1
CDR3 DNA: TGTGCCAGCAGCTGGAGGGTAGCGAGCTCCTACAATGAGCAGTTCTTC
CDR3 protein: CASSWRVASSYNEQFF

V gene: TRBV3-1
D gene: TRBD2
clone size: few
J gene: TRBJ2-3
CDR3 DNA: TGTGCCAGCAGCCACCTGGCGGGGGGCCCCACAGATACGCAGTATTTT
CDR3 protein: CASSHLAGGPTDTQYF

V gene: TRBV12-3/TRBV12-4
D gene: -
clone size: few
J gene: TRBJ2-5
CDR3 DNA: TGTGCCAGCAGACAGGGATCTGAGGAGACCCAGTACTTC
CDR3 protein: CASRQGSEETQYF

V gene: TRBV7-2
D gene: TRBD1
clone size: few
J gene: TRBJ2-7
CDR3 DNA: TGTGCCAGCAGCCCAGACATCTACAGGGGTAAAATGGTCGGCGAGCAGTACTTC
CDR3 protein: CASSPDIYRGKMVGEQYF

V gene: TRBV24-1
D gene: -
clone size: -
J gene: TRBJ2-2
CDR3 DNA: TGTGCCACCAGTGATTTTCCCGGACCTCGCCTTGGTGGCGCCGGGGAGCTGTTTTTT
CDR3 protein: CATSDFPGPRLGGAGELFF

V gene: TRBV4-1
D gene: TRBD1
clone size: few
J gene: TRBJ1-5
CDR3 DNA: TGCGCCAGCAGCCATCCCGCGGGACAGGGTCTACAGCATTTT
CDR3 protein: CASSHPAGQGLQHF

V gene: TRBV6-4
D gene: TRBD1
clone size: few
J gene: TRBJ2-1
CDR3 DNA: TGTGCCAGCCAGGGGGACGAAAATGAGCAGTTCTTC
CDR3 protein: CASQGDENEQFF

V gene: TRBV4-3
D gene: -
clone size: -
J gene: TRBJ2-3
CDR3 DNA: TGCGCCAGCAGCCAAGATCAAATTGAGCACACAGATACGCAGTATTTT
CDR3 protein: CASSQDQIEHTDTQYF

V gene: TRBV19
D gene: -
clone size: once
J gene: TRBJ2-4
CDR3 DNA: TGTGCCAGTACTATAACCCGACCGAGTGCGGCGGACGATGCCAAAAACATTCAGTACTTC
CDR3 protein: CASTITRPSAADDAKNIQYF

V gene: TRBV7-2
D gene: -
clone size: few
J gene: TRBJ2-2
CDR3 DNA: TGTGCCAGCAGCCCCCACGGGGCGGGCACCGGGGAGCTGTTTTTT
CDR3 protein: CASSPHGAGTGELFF

V gene: TRBV2
D gene: TRBD1
clone size: -
J gene: TRBJ2-2
CDR3 DNA: TGTGCCAGGGAAAGACAGGGGCGCGACACCGGGGAGCTGTTTTTT
CDR3 protein: CARERQGRDTGELFF

V gene: TRBV7-2
D gene: -
clone size: -
J gene: TRBJ2-3
CDR3 DNA: TGTGCCAGCAGCTTAGTCCTAAGCTCGGATACGCAGTATTTT
CDR3 protein: CASSLVLSSDTQYF

V gene: TRBV7-3
D gene: -
clone size: -
J gene: TRBJ2-5
CDR3 DNA: TGTGCCAGCAGCTTCTATTCCGGGATTAGCTACCCTGAGACCCAGTACTTC
CDR3 protein: CASSFYSGISYPETQYF

V gene: TRBV7-8
D gene: TRBD2
clone size: few
J gene: TRBJ2-1
CDR3 DNA: TGTGCCAGCAGCTCCGCCCGACTAGCGGGGGAAAACAATGAGCAGTTCTTC
CDR3 protein: CASSSARLAGENNEQFF

V gene: TRBV3-1
D gene: -
clone size: -
J gene: TRBJ1-2
CDR3 DNA: TGTGCCAGCAGCCCCGCTGGAGGGGACCATGGCTACACCTTC
CDR3 protein: CASSPAGGDHGYTF

V gene: TRBV9
D gene: TRBD2
clone size: few
J gene: TRBJ2-5
CDR3 DNA: TGTGCCAGCAGCGAGGTCGGGGGGGGCCAAGAGACCCAGTACTTC
CDR3 protein: CASSEVGGGQETQYF

V gene: TRBV29-1
D gene: -
clone size: -
J gene: TRBJ1-1
CDR3 DNA: TGCAGCGTTGCCGGGACCCTGGGGACTGAAGCTTTCTTT
CDR3 protein: CSVAGTLGTEAFF

V gene: TRBV28
D gene: TRBD2
clone size: -
J gene: TRBJ2-5
CDR3 DNA: TGTGCCAGCAGTCCCCGGACTAGCGGGAGGTTTCAAGAGACCCAGTACTTC
CDR3 protein: CASSPRTSGRFQETQYF

V gene: TRBV11-2
D gene: -
clone size: -
J gene: TRBJ2-2
CDR3 DNA: TGTGCCAGCAGCTTAGAGGGGGGCACCGACACCGGGGAGCTGTTTTTT
CDR3 protein: CASSLEGGTDTGELFF

V gene: TRBV9
D gene: -
clone size: few
J gene: TRBJ1-4
CDR3 DNA: TGTGCCAGCAGCACTCGAGGAACCGAAAAACTGTTTTTT
CDR3 protein: CASSTRGTEKLFF

V gene: TRBV7-9
D gene: -
clone size: few
J gene: TRBJ2-1
CDR3 DNA: TGTGCCAGCAGCTTAGTCGCGTCGGGTGAGCAGTTCTTC
CDR3 protein: CASSLVASGEQFF